These 20 T cell receptor beta chains came from one sample sequenced in a study of shared clonotypes between healthy human individuals. Terminally differentiated effector memory CD45RA+ cells were left out of the naive CD8 fraction, which was CD45RO-negative and positively selected for CCR7. The table came from immunoSEQ multiplex PCR; TCRdb's copy has only in-frame clones and leaves some out. The sample includes roughly 890,000 clones, over 90% of them seen just once. The sequenced sample was naive CD8+ T cells sorted from blood. These TCRs come from a man in his thirties or forties in good health.

J is TRBJ2-7 and V is TRBV19; D is ambiguous. Trimming cost V 10 bases and J 3 bases, with 19 bases left between them. In germline, CDR1 is LNHDA, CDR2 SQIVND (reference sequence). There are 14 residues in the CDR3. CDR3 DNA sequence: TGTGCCACAAGTACTTCGTCAGGCGTCTACGAGCAGTACTTC. Translated: CATSTSSGVYEQYF.

The chain recombines TRBV14 with TRBJ2-3; D not certain. CDR1 and CDR2 from the germline V gene are SGHDN and FVKESK. The CDR3 length is 13 residues. The V end lost 8 bases, the J end lost 2 bases, and 11 bases lay between the germline ends. The CDR3 here is CASRAETTDTQYF. The CDR3 nucleotides read TGTGCCAGCCGGGCGGAGACCACAGATACGCAGTATTTT.

This rearrangement joins TRBV7-9 to TRBJ1-4, with a weak D call TRBD1 (5 bases). The CDR3 extends over 15 amino acids. CDR1 is SEHNR and CDR2 is FQNEAQ in the germline V gene (reference sequence). Trimming removed 5 bases from V and 8 bases from J, with 18 bases in between. The CDR3 bases are TGTGCCAGCAGCAAACCCACCAGGACACACGAAAAACTGTTTTTT. As protein: CASSKPTRTHEKLFF. The variable domain in full, completed from reference TRBV7-9 and TRBJ1-4, reads DTGVSQNPRHKITKRGQNVTFRCDPISEHNRLYWYRQTLGQGPEFLTYFQNEAQLEKSRLLSDRFSAERPKGSFSTLEIQRTEQGDSAMYLCASSKPTRTHEKLFFGSGTQLSVL.

The chain uses TRBV12-5 and TRBJ2-2, with 9 bases fitting TRBD2. The length of the CDR3 is 18 residues. V shed 6 bases and J 5 bases; nucleotides not matched to a gene: 16. The germline V gene encodes CDR1 LGHNT and CDR2 FRNRAP. CDR3 in DNA: TGTGCTAGTGGAAGGAACTTAGCGGGAGCGGTATGTACCGGGGAGCTGTTTTTT. It specifies CASGRNLAGAVCTGELFF.

This chain connects TRBV7-9 to TRBJ2-7; D possibly uses TRBD1 or TRBD2 (5 bases each). Trimming left V 4 bases short and J 3 bases short, with 13 bases between. Germline V gene data show CDR1 as SEHNR and CDR2 as FQNEAQ (reference sequence). The CDR3 is made up of 14 amino acids. In DNA, the CDR3 is TGTGCCAGCAGCTCAGCGCAGAGGGGCTACGAGCAGTACTTC. Its translation: CASSSAQRGYEQYF.

This clone was seen only a few times. The same CDR3 also results from other DNA sequences found in this sample. V is TRBV7-9 and J is TRBJ2-7, with TRBD2 identical over 13 bases. The CDR3 runs 14 residues. With 4 bases clipped from V and 6 bases from J, the junction kept 3 bases outside the gene matches. The germline gives CDR1 SEHNR, CDR2 FQNEAQ (reference sequence). In DNA, the CDR3 is TGTGCCAGCAGCTCAGGACTAGCGGGAGTCGAGCAGTACTTC. It specifies CASSSGLAGVEQYF.

This CDR3 is CASSLAGTSGTLSYNEQFF. CDR3 nucleotides: TGTGCCAGCAGCTTAGCCGGGACTAGCGGGACCCTCTCCTACAATGAGCAGTTCTTC. The chain recombines TRBV7-9 with TRBJ2-1; 13 bases line up with TRBD2. Germline V gene data show CDR1 as SEHNR and CDR2 as FQNEAQ (reference sequence). V was clipped by 0 bases and J by 0 bases; unmatched bases: 5. The CDR3 sequence is 19 residues long.

The rearrangement joins TRBV7-9 to TRBJ1-3, with D possibly being TRBD1 (5 bases). Trimming took 4 bases from V and 0 from J, leaving 19 bases between them. This CDR3 spans 18 amino acids. CDR1 is SEHNR, CDR2 FQNEAQ, per germline (reference sequence). CDR3 DNA: TGTGCCAGCAGCTCAGAGCGTACGGGACGAACCTCTGGAAACACCATATATTTT. Protein product: CASSSERTGRTSGNTIYF.

V and J are TRBV9 and TRBJ2-3, with 7 bases fitting TRBD2. The CDR3 is made up of 13 amino acids. V lost 7 bases and J lost 2; bases outside the gene matches: 4. CDR1 and CDR2 (germline): SGDLS, YYNGEE. In DNA, the CDR3 is TGTGCCAGCTCTAGCGGACTCACAGATACGCAGTATTTT. Protein product: CASSSGLTDTQYF.

The count of this clone is one. The chain is built from TRBV29-1 and TRBJ2-2; D is uncertain. The CDR3 sequence is 11 residues long. From germline, CDR1 is SQVTM and CDR2 ANQGSEA. The V end lost 4 bases, the J end lost 6 bases, and 6 bases lay between the germline ends. The CDR3 DNA is TGCAGCGTTGGGCAGTCCGGGGAGCTGTTTTTT. It translates to CSVGQSGELFF.

This rearrangement joins TRBV28 to TRBJ2-5, with TRBD1 as a possible D gene (5 bases). Trimming took 4 bases from V and 0 from J, leaving 18 bases between them. Germline assignment: CDR1 MDHEN and CDR2 SYDVKM. This CDR3 is built from 17 residues. The CDR3 is CASSYGYVKDNQETQYF. The CDR3 nucleotides are TGTGCCAGCAGTTATGGTTATGTCAAGGACAACCAAGAGACCCAGTACTTC. Full variable domain (missing parts from reference TRBV28 and TRBJ2-5): DVKVTQSSRYLVKRTGEKVFLECVQDMDHENMFWYRQDPGLGLRLIYFSYDVKMKEKGDIPEGYSVSREKKERFSLILESASTNQTSMYLCASSYGYVKDNQETQYFGPGTRLLVL.

This chain connects TRBV7-9 to TRBJ1-4, with D possibly matching TRBD1 (6 bases). The CDR3 length is 12 residues. CDR1 SEHNR and CDR2 FQNEAQ come from the germline V gene (reference sequence). V lost 7 bases, J lost 9 bases, and 12 bases lay in between. The CDR3 region has the DNA TGTGCCAGCACGGGGGGCGATAAAAAACTGTTTTTT. Encoded protein: CASTGGDKKLFF.

J is TRBJ1-4 and V is TRBV28; the D is unclear. Germline V lookup: CDR1 MDHEN, CDR2 SYDVKM. This CDR3 is built from 14 residues. Trimming left V 4 bases short and J 4 bases short, with 10 bases between. In DNA, the CDR3 is TGTGCCAGCAGTTATATCTCGGATAATGAAAAACTGTTTTTT. Translating it yields CASSYISDNEKLFF.

This clone is a singleton in its sample. The CDR3: CASSIVTSGDYEQYF. DNA for the CDR3: TGTGCCAGTAGTATAGTAACTAGCGGAGACTACGAGCAGTACTTC. The chain joins TRBV19 to TRBJ2-7; 8 bases are shared with TRBD2. Germline V gene data show CDR1 as LNHDA and CDR2 as SQIVND (reference sequence). The CDR3 totals 15 residues. After removal of 1 base from V and 3 bases from J, the junction contained 5 bases not matched to a gene.

This clone was detected once. The chain uses TRBV5-6 and TRBJ2-7; tentatively, D is TRBD1 (6 bases). V gave up 1 base and J gave up 1 base, with 12 bases separating them. Germline CDR1 and CDR2: SGHDT and YYEEEE. The CDR3 is 15 residues long. CDR3 amino acids: CASSLKQGPSYEQYF. DNA for the CDR3: TGTGCCAGCAGCTTGAAACAGGGCCCGTCCTACGAGCAGTACTTC.

The J gene is TRBJ2-3, the V gene TRBV9; TRBD2 matches at 10 bases. This CDR3 has 21 residues. V lost 4 bases, J lost 0 bases, and 20 bases stayed unmatched. Germline V gives CDR1 SGDLS, CDR2 YYNGEE. Written as DNA, the CDR3 is TGTGCCAGCAGCCCCCGAACCCCAGGTAGCGGGAGGCATACTAGCACAGATACGCAGTATTTT. Its translation: CASSPRTPGSGRHTSTDTQYF.

The V call is TRBV5-1, the J call TRBJ2-2, with 8 positions matching TRBD1. The CDR3 has 15 amino acids. The germline V gene has CDR1 SGHRS and CDR2 YFSETQ. J was trimmed by 5 bases and V by 5 bases; bases with no gene match: 8. CDR3 loop: CASRRDRSRTGELFF. DNA for the CDR3: TGCGCCAGCAGGAGGGACAGGTCCCGAACCGGGGAGCTGTTTTTT. Variable domain in full (rest from reference TRBV5-1 and TRBJ2-2): KAGVTQTPRYLIKTRGQQVTLSCSPISGHRSVSWYQQTPGQGLQFLFEYFSETQRNKGNFPGRFSGRQFSNSRSEMNVSTLELGDSALYLCASRRDRSRTGELFFGEGSRLTVL.

The rearrangement uses TRBV2 and TRBJ1-2, with 7 positions matching TRBD1. Germline CDR1 SNHLY, CDR2 FYNNEI. The CDR3 has 11 amino acids. The J segment lost 7 bases and the V segment lost 9 bases, leaving 5 bases of the junction unmatched. The CDR3 nucleotides read TGTGCCAGTAGACAGGGTTCTGGCTACACCTTC. Protein: CASRQGSGYTF.

The chain employs TRBV10-1 and TRBJ2-7, with TRBD1 identical over 8 bases. The germline gives CDR1 WNHNN, CDR2 SYGVQD (reference sequence). V was pared by 3 bases and J by 5 bases, with 6 bases of the junction left unmatched. The CDR3 is 14 residues long. CDR3 in amino acids: CASSDRTGLNEQYF. CDR3 coding DNA: TGCGCCAGCAGTGATCGGACAGGGCTTAACGAGCAGTACTTC.

Comment on this clone: One junction end does not reproduce the germline sequence, and a read error may be involved. This chain connects TRBV5-4 to TRBJ1-1; D is perhaps TRBD1 (6 bases). This CDR3 comprises 16 residues. CDR1 is SGHNT and CDR2 is YYREEE in the germline V gene (reference sequence). The CDR3 spells CASSLGGAAGNTDAFF. CDR3 sequence (DNA): TGTGCCAGCAGCTTGGGGGGGGCCGCGGGGAACACTGACGCTTTCTTT. Full variable domain (missing parts from reference TRBV5-4 and TRBJ1-1): ETGVTQSPTHLIKTRGQQVTLRCSSQSGHNTVSWYQQALGQGPQFIFQYYREEENGRGNFPPRFSGLQFPNYSSELNVNALELDDSALYLCASSLGGAAGNTDAFFGQGTRLTVV.